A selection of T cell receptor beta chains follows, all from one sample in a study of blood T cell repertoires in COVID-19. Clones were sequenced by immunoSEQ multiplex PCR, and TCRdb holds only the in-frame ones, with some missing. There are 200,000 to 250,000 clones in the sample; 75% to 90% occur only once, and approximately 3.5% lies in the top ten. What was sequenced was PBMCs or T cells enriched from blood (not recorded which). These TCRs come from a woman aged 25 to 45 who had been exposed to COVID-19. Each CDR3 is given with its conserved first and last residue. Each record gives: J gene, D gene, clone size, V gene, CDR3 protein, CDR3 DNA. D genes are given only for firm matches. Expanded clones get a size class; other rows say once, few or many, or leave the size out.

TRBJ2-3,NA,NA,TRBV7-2,CASSSGMRDTDTQYF,TGTGCCAGCAGCTCGGGAATGAGGGACACAGATACGCAGTATTTT
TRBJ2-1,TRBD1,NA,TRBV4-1,CASSQADRGGNEQFF,TGCGCCAGCAGCCAAGCCGACAGGGGCGGGAATGAGCAGTTCTTC
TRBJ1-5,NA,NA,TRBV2,CASRVEINQPQHF,TGTGCCAGCAGGGTTGAGATCAATCAGCCCCAGCATTTT
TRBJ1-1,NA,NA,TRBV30,CAWSVNIEAFF,TGTGCCTGGAGTGTAAATATTGAAGCTTTCTTT
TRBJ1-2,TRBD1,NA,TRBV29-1,CSAPGQGAGGYTF,TGCAGCGCCCCGGGACAGGGGGCAGGGGGCTACACCTTC
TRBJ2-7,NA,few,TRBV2,CASSEIGPPAYEQYF,TGTGCCAGCAGTGAAATCGGTCCCCCGGCCTACGAGCAGTACTTC
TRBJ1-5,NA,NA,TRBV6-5,CASRDIHSNQPQHF,TGTGCCAGCAGGGACATTCATAGCAATCAGCCCCAGCATTTT
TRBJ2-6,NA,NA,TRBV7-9,CASSFRGANVLTF,TGTGCCAGCAGCTTTAGAGGGGCCAACGTCCTGACTTTC
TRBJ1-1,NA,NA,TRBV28,CASSYGKSEAFF,TGTGCCAGCAGTTACGGGAAGTCTGAAGCTTTCTTT
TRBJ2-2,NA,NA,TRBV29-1,CSVVVAQNTGELFF,TGCAGCGTTGTGGTAGCCCAGAACACCGGGGAGCTGTTTTTT
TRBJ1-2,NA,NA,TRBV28,CASRSDWTRKYYGYTF,TGTGCCAGCAGATCCGATTGGACAAGAAAATACTATGGCTACACCTTC
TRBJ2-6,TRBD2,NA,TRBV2,CASNRGVAGANVLTF,TGTGCCAGCAACCGGGGGGTGGCTGGGGCCAACGTCCTGACTTTC
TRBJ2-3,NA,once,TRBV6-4,CATSRSSGASTDTQYF,TGTGCCACCAGTAGAAGCAGCGGAGCTAGCACAGATACGCAGTATTTT
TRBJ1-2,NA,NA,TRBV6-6,CASSYGQDLGGYTF,TGTGCCAGCAGTTACGGGCAGGACTTGGGAGGCTACACCTTC
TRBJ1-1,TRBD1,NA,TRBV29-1,CSVRQGMNTEAFF,TGCAGCGTTAGACAGGGGATGAACACTGAAGCTTTCTTT
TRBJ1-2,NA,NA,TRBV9,CASSPDTNYGYTF,TGTGCCAGCAGCCCCGACACTAACTATGGCTACACCTTC
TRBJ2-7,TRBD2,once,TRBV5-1,CASSLWTSGTTYEQYF,TGCGCCAGCAGCTTGTGGACTAGCGGGACCACCTACGAGCAGTACTTC
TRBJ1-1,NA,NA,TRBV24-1,CATSDLEGIAFF,TGTGCCACCAGTGATTTGGAGGGTATAGCTTTCTTT
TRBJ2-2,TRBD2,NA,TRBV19,CASSIGAGGPNTGELFF,TGTGCCAGTAGTATAGGAGCGGGAGGGCCAAACACCGGGGAGCTGTTTTTT
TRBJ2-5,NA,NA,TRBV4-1,CASSQDYGKTQYF,TGCGCCAGCAGCCAAGACTACGGGAAGACCCAGTACTTC
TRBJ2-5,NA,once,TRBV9,CASSVEPRGETQYF,TGTGCCAGCAGCGTAGAGCCTAGGGGAGAGACCCAGTACTTC
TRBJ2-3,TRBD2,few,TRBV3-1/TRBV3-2,CASSQLAGDVDTQYF,TGTGCCAGCAGCCAGTTAGCGGGAGACGTAGATACGCAGTATTTT
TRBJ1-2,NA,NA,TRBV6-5,CASSFQDNYGYTF,TGTGCCAGCAGTTTCCAGGATAACTATGGCTACACCTTC
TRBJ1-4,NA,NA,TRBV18,CASSPDSGGGEKLFF,TGTGCCAGCTCGCCGGACTCCGGTGGAGGTGAAAAACTGTTTTTT
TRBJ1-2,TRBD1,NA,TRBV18,CASSPQTGVYGYTF,TGTGCCAGCTCACCACAGACAGGGGTCTATGGCTACACCTTC
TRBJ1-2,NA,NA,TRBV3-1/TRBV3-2,CASSHKQGYGYTF,TGTGCCAGCAGCCATAAGCAGGGCTATGGCTACACCTTC
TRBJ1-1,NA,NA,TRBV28,CASFRDTEAFF,TGTGCCAGCTTCAGGGACACTGAAGCTTTCTTT
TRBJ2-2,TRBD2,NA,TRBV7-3,CASSLKAGGRTGELFF,TGTGCCAGCAGCTTAAAAGCGGGAGGTCGAACCGGGGAGCTGTTTTTT
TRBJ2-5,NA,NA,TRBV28,CASSFGGEISDGETQYF,TGTGCCAGCAGTTTCGGAGGGGAGATATCGGATGGGGAGACCCAGTACTTC
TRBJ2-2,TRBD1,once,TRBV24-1,CATSARDRGLTGELFF,TGTGCCACCAGTGCCAGGGACAGGGGGCTAACCGGGGAGCTGTTTTTT
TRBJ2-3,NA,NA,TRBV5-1,CASSLIPSGTDTQYF,TGCGCCAGCAGCTTGATCCCTAGCGGCACAGATACGCAGTATTTT
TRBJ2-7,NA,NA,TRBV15,CATSSSTGLFSEQYF,TGTGCCACCAGCAGCTCAACGGGACTCTTCAGCGAGCAGTACTTC
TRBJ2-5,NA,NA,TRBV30,CAWSVQGLQETQYF,TGTGCCTGGAGTGTACAGGGCCTCCAAGAGACCCAGTACTTC
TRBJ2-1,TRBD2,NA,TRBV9,CASSDSPGLAPTEEQFF,TGTGCCAGCAGCGACTCACCGGGACTAGCGCCGACAGAGGAGCAGTTCTTC
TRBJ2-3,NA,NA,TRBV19,CASSMGGKSTDTQYF,TGTGCCAGTAGTATGGGCGGGAAAAGCACAGATACGCAGTATTTT
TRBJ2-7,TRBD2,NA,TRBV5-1,CASSLTSGRAYEQYF,TGCGCCAGCAGCTTGACTAGCGGGAGGGCCTACGAGCAGTACTTC
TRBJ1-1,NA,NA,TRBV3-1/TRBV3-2,CASSKTVFTEAFF,TGTGCCAGCAGCAAGACAGTCTTCACTGAAGCTTTCTTT
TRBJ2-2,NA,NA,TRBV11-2,CASSSLVRPGELFF,TGTGCCAGCAGCTCCCTAGTCCGACCCGGGGAGCTGTTTTTT
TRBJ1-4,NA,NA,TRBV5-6,CASTPRGARVGEKLFF,TGTGCCAGCACCCCCCGGGGGGCGCGAGTTGGTGAAAAACTGTTTTTT
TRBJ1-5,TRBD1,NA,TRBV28,CASSVMDRVSQPQHF,TGTGCCAGCAGTGTGATGGACAGGGTCAGTCAGCCCCAGCATTTT
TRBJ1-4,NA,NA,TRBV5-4,CASSLPGSEEKLFF,TGTGCCAGCAGCTTGCCAGGGTCAGAAGAAAAACTGTTTTTT
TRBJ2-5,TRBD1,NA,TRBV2,CASSVGQAPQETQYF,TGTGCCAGCAGCGTCGGACAGGCGCCCCAAGAGACCCAGTACTTC
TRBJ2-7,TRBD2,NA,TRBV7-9,CASSRSSGRGEQYF,TGTGCCAGCAGCCGCTCTAGCGGGAGGGGTGAGCAGTACTTC
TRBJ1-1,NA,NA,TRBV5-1,CASSLGRVRTEAFF,TGCGCCAGCAGCTTGGGGAGGGTGAGGACTGAAGCTTTCTTT
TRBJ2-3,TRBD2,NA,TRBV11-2,CASSRPGRELDTQYF,TGTGCCAGCAGCCGTCCGGGGAGGGAGCTGGATACGCAGTATTTT
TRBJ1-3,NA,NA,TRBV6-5,CASKGVMAGNTIYF,TGTGCCAGTAAAGGGGTTATGGCTGGAAACACCATATATTTT
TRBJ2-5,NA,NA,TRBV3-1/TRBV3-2,CASSQDVLTGKETQYF,TGTGCCAGCAGCCAAGATGTCCTGACAGGCAAGGAGACCCAGTACTTC
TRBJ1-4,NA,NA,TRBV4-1,CASSQTNRGANEKLFF,TGCGCCAGCAGCCAAACCAACCGGGGAGCTAATGAAAAACTGTTTTTT
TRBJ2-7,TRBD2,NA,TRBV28,CASRSPELAGPSYEQYF,TGTGCCAGCAGATCTCCCGAACTAGCGGGGCCCTCCTACGAGCAGTACTTC
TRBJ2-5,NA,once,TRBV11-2,CASSLERDPRETQYF,TGTGCCAGCAGCTTAGAGCGGGACCCCCGGGAGACCCAGTACTTC
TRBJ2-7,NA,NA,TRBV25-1,CASSRRSYEQYF,TGTGCCAGCAGTCGGCGGTCCTACGAGCAGTACTTC
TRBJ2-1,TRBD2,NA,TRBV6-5,CASRLAGGPVGEQFF,TGTGCCAGCAGACTAGCGGGAGGGCCGGTCGGTGAGCAGTTCTTC
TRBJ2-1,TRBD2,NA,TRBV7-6,CASSAGASGLYNEQFF,TGTGCCAGCAGCGCGGGGGCTAGCGGGCTCTACAATGAGCAGTTCTTC
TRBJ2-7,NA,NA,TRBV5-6,CASSVHGSAYEQYF,TGTGCCAGCAGCGTCCACGGGTCCGCCTACGAGCAGTACTTC
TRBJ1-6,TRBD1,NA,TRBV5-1,CASSWTGGRNSPLHF,TGCGCCAGCAGCTGGACAGGGGGCAGGAATTCACCCCTCCACTTT
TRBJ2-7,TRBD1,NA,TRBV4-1,CASSQVGTGQGAKNEQYF,TGCGCCAGCAGCCAAGTGGGCACGGGACAGGGAGCGAAAAACGAGCAGTACTTC
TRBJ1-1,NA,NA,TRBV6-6,CASRVTGIENTEAFF,TGTGCCAGCAGGGTTACAGGGATCGAGAACACTGAAGCTTTCTTT